The rows below give T cell receptor beta chains drawn from one sample of a study of shared clonotypes between healthy human individuals. Some clones are missing from TCRdb's copy, which holds only in-frame ones; the method was immunoSEQ multiplex PCR. The sample holds approximately 2.1 million clones; 90% to 95% are singletons and the top ten take 0.35% to 0.45%. The sequenced sample consisted of naive CD4+ T cells from PBMCs. Every receptor here comes from a man between 18 and 29 years old in good health. Some clones in this sample may be carry-over from other donors' samples. CDR3s include the opening cysteine and the closing phenylalanine or tryptophan. Each record gives: V gene, clone size, D gene, J gene, CDR3 DNA, CDR3 protein. The D gene is left open where the match is weak. Clone size, where shown, is once, few, many, or a class for clones that have expanded.

>TRBV10-3|NA|NA|TRBJ1-2
TGTGCCATCACGGGAGGGGACTATGGCTACACCTTC
CAITGGDYGYTF
>TRBV28|once|NA|TRBJ1-1
TGTGCCAGCAGTTTGCGGGTTGACCAAGCTTTCTTT
CASSLRVDQAFF
>TRBV5-6|NA|TRBD1|TRBJ1-4
TGTGCCAGCAGCTTAGAAAGGACAGGGCTCGCCGGGGGGCAACTGTTTTTT
CASSLERTGLAGGQLFF
>TRBV29-1|NA|TRBD2|TRBJ2-7
TGCAGCGTTGCCCGACCCTACGGGGGGGAGCAGTACTTC
CSVARPYGGEQYF
>TRBV7-2|NA|NA|TRBJ2-2
TGTGCCAGCAGCAGAAACGCGAACACCGGGGAGCTGTTTTTT
CASSRNANTGELFF
>TRBV25-1|NA|NA|TRBJ1-5
TGTGCCAGCAGTCCCTCCCAGGGTCGAGGGCAGCCCCAGCATTTT
CASSPSQGRGQPQHF
>TRBV7-2|NA|NA|TRBJ2-6
TGTGCCAGCAGCCCCCCTGCGAGATCTGGGGCCAACGTCCTGACTTTC
CASSPPARSGANVLTF
>TRBV18|NA|NA|TRBJ2-3
TGTGCCAGCTCACCCACAGACAGCTTGTCCACAGATACGCAGTATTTT
CASSPTDSLSTDTQYF
>TRBV6-1|NA|NA|TRBJ2-7
TGTGCCAGCAGTGAAATTTCGGGGATAAGATCCTACGAGCAGTACTTC
CASSEISGIRSYEQYF
>TRBV5-1|once|TRBD2|TRBJ2-3
TGCGCCAGCAGCTTAGGGCTAGCGGGAGGGCTAGATACGCAGTATTTT
CASSLGLAGGLDTQYF
>TRBV5-1|NA|TRBD2|TRBJ2-7
TGCGCCAGCAGCTTCGGGGGGAATTACGAGCAGTACTTC
CASSFGGNYEQYF
>TRBV6-6|once|TRBD1|TRBJ2-5
TGTGCCAGCAGTTCGATGGGACAGTCCCAAGAGACCCAGTACTTC
CASSSMGQSQETQYF
>TRBV12-2|NA|NA|TRBJ1-4
TGTGCAAGTCGCAAGAATTGCCCAACCCGCGGGACAGGGAATGAAAAACTGTTTTTT
CASRKNCPTRGTGNEKLFF
>TRBV5-1|NA|TRBD2|TRBJ2-3
TGCGCCAGCAGCTTTACTAGCGGGAGTGGCACAGATACGCAGTATTTT
CASSFTSGSGTDTQYF
>TRBV11-1|once|NA|TRBJ2-7
TGTGCCAGCAGCTTAGCGGGACCACAGCACAGCTTTCGCTCCTACGAGCAGTACTTC
CASSLAGPQHSFRSYEQYF
>TRBV28|NA|TRBD2|TRBJ2-7
TGTGCCAGCAGTCCCGGGACTAGCGGGAGGAGCTCCTACGAGCAGTACTTC
CASSPGTSGRSSYEQYF
>TRBV18|NA|TRBD1|TRBJ2-1
TGTGCCAGCTCACCACAGGGGGCGGGCACCTACAATGAGCAGTTCTTC
CASSPQGAGTYNEQFF
>TRBV27|NA|NA|TRBJ2-7
TGTGCCAGCAGTACCCTCTTGACCCCCTCCTACGAGCAGTACTTC
CASSTLLTPSYEQYF
>TRBV7-7|NA|TRBD2|TRBJ2-3
TGTGCCAGCAGCTTAGGGACTAGCGGCCCCACAGATACGCAGTATTTT
CASSLGTSGPTDTQYF
>TRBV18|NA|NA|TRBJ1-3
TGTGCCAGCTCACGGGCGGGGGCGCTCTCTGGAAACACCATATATTTT
CASSRAGALSGNTIYF
>TRBV18|NA|NA|TRBJ2-7
TGTGCCAGCTCACCAAACTTCGGGGGCTACGAGCAGTACTTC
CASSPNFGGYEQYF
>TRBV6-1|NA|TRBD1|TRBJ2-3
TGTGCCAGCCCCGGGGGACAGGGCACAGATACGCAGTATTTT
CASPGGQGTDTQYF
>TRBV11-3|NA|TRBD2|TRBJ2-3
TGTGCCAGCAGCCCGGGGCTAGCGGGGGGCACAGATACGCAGTATTTT
CASSPGLAGGTDTQYF
>TRBV6-1|NA|NA|TRBJ2-5
TGTGCCAGCAGTCCAGCCCGACTGGGTCAAGAGACCCAGTACTTC
CASSPARLGQETQYF
>TRBV6-5|NA|TRBD1|TRBJ1-1
TGTGCCAGCAGGAAGACAGGGAGGGACACTGAAGCTTTCTTT
CASRKTGRDTEAFF
>TRBV7-8|NA|NA|TRBJ1-2
TGTGCCAGCAGCTTTCGGTCCTATGGCTACACCTTC
CASSFRSYGYTF
>TRBV6-4|NA|NA|TRBJ2-2
TGTGCCAGCAGTGAAGTGTGGTCGGGAGCGGGCACCGGGGAGCTGTTTTTT
CASSEVWSGAGTGELFF
>TRBV6-5|NA|NA|TRBJ1-5
TGTGCCAGCAGACCCACCGCGAATCAGCCCCAGCATTTT
CASRPTANQPQHF
>TRBV28|NA|NA|TRBJ2-1
TGTGCCAGCAGCTCACTTATGAGGAAGCAGTTCTTC
CASSSLMRKQFF
>TRBV28|once|NA|TRBJ1-4
TGTGCCAGCAGTGCTTATGGGGTGGACCGCGTTGTGGGAAAACTGTTTTTT
CASSAYGVDRVVGKLFF
>TRBV6-1|NA|NA|TRBJ2-7
TGTGCCAGCAGGACTACAGGGTCCTACGAGCAGTACTTC
CASRTTGSYEQYF
>TRBV28|NA|TRBD1|TRBJ2-7
TGTGCCACTTACCTCTCCAGGACAGGGGGCTACGAGCAGTACTTC
CATYLSRTGGYEQYF
>TRBV5-1|NA|TRBD2|TRBJ2-5
TGCGCCAGCAGCTCTCAGGGAGGGGACGAGACCCAGTACTTC
CASSSQGGDETQYF
>TRBV6-6|NA|NA|TRBJ2-1
TGTGCCAGCAAACGGGACGGCTACAATGAGCAGTTCTTC
CASKRDGYNEQFF
>TRBV5-1|NA|TRBD1|TRBJ1-2
TGCGCCAGCGCGTCGGGACAGGGTTATGGCTACACCTTC
CASASGQGYGYTF
>TRBV19|NA|NA|TRBJ2-7
TGTGCCAGTAGTGCGAGTCGCGGGGCCTCCGGGGAGCAGTACTTC
CASSASRGASGEQYF
>TRBV11-2|NA|TRBD2|TRBJ2-1
TGTGCCAGCAGCTTAATTTTCCTAGCGGGCCTCTACAATGAGCAGTTCTTC
CASSLIFLAGLYNEQFF
>TRBV9|NA|NA|TRBJ2-1
TGTGCCAGCAGCGTAGCGGGATCCGCCTACAATGAGCAGTTCTTC
CASSVAGSAYNEQFF
>TRBV4-2|once|NA|TRBJ2-3
TGTGCCAGCAGCCAAGGGGCTGCAGATACGCAGTATTTT
CASSQGAADTQYF
>TRBV5-1|NA|NA|TRBJ2-3
TGCGCCAGCAGCTTGGGGAATACGCAGTATTTT
CASSLGNTQYF
>TRBV19|NA|TRBD1|TRBJ1-4
TGTGCCAGTAAGACAGGGGATGAAAAACTGTTTTTT
CASKTGDEKLFF
>TRBV4-1|NA|TRBD1|TRBJ1-1
TGCGCCAGCAGCCAAGATTCCCCCGGCAGGGGGCCCCCTTATTTATCTGAAGCTTTCTTT
CASSQDSPGRGPPYLSEAFF
>TRBV5-8|NA|TRBD2|TRBJ2-7
TGTGCCAGCAGCGGCCCAGCGGGAGCTTCTGAGCAGTACTTC
CASSGPAGASEQYF
>TRBV25-1|NA|NA|TRBJ2-3
TGTGCCAGCAGCCCCCGGACAGTTGGCGATACGCAGTATTTT
CASSPRTVGDTQYF
>TRBV6-6|NA|NA|TRBJ2-3
TGTGCCAGCAGTGACACGACAGCCCATACGCAGTATTTT
CASSDTTAHTQYF